These T cell receptor beta chains were read from a single sample in a study of T-cell memory formation after mild COVID-19. TCRdb re-analysed the 5' RACE reads in MiXCR, keeping a single row per CDR3 protein. The sample has 50,000 or so distinct CDR3 sequences, 25% to 30% seen once. Sequencing used PBMCs or a T cell subset sorted from them (not recorded which). Receptors originate from a young man who had mild COVID-19 (a few samples of this study predate the infection). Cell type and time point are not known. CDR3s include the opening cysteine and the closing phenylalanine or tryptophan. A D gene is named only where the DNA matches it firmly. Clone size is shown for a subset of rows, as once, few, many or a class of expanded clone.

clone_size	d_call	j_call	v_call	cdr3_nt	cdr3_aa
NA	TRBD1	TRBJ1-5	TRBV29-1	TGCAGCGTGGACAGGGAATACCAGCCCCAGCATTTT	CSVDREYQPQHF
NA	TRBD1	TRBJ2-7	TRBV5-1	TGCGCCAGCAGCGTGCCCGGGACAGGGATAACCTACGAGCAGTACTTC	CASSVPGTGITYEQYF
NA	NA	TRBJ1-1	TRBV7-3	TGTGCCAGCAGCCCGGGACGGATGAACACTGAAGCTTTCTTT	CASSPGRMNTEAFF
NA	NA	TRBJ1-3	TRBV6-6	TGTGCCAGCAGTTCGTCCTACTCTGGAAACACCATATATTTT	CASSSSYSGNTIYF
NA	NA	TRBJ2-5	TRBV5-1	TGCGCCAGCAGCCGTCGACAGGACCAAGAGACCCAGTACTTC	CASSRRQDQETQYF
NA	NA	TRBJ1-1	TRBV4-1	TGCGCCAGCAGCCAAGGACCACCAGGAGGCACTGAAGCTTTCTTT	CASSQGPPGGTEAFF
NA	TRBD1	TRBJ1-2	TRBV19	TGTGCCGTGTCGGGACAGGCACCCTATGGCTACACCTTC	CAVSGQAPYGYTF
NA	NA	TRBJ2-1	TRBV7-3	TGTGCCAGCAGCTTAAGTCCAAAGAGCGTTTTAAATGAGCAGTTCTTC	CASSLSPKSVLNEQFF
few	TRBD2	TRBJ2-1	TRBV6-6	TGTGCCAGCAGTTTGGTCCTGGGGGGGTTAAATGAGCAGTTCTTC	CASSLVLGGLNEQFF
NA	NA	TRBJ2-2	TRBV3-1	TGTGCCAGCAGCCTTTACCGGCAGGCCAGCACCGGGGAGCTGTTTTTT	CASSLYRQASTGELFF
NA	NA	TRBJ2-5	TRBV7-9	TGTGCCAGCAGCCGATACCTGGGTGGCGATCAAGAGACCCAGTACTTC	CASSRYLGGDQETQYF
few	TRBD1	TRBJ2-7	TRBV25-1	TGTGCCAGCAGAGACAGGGGGTACGAGCAGTACTTC	CASRDRGYEQYF
NA	NA	TRBJ1-1	TRBV4-1	TGCGCCAGCAGCCACCCCTTGTTAAACACTGAAGCTTTCTTT	CASSHPLLNTEAFF
NA	TRBD2	TRBJ2-3	TRBV2	TGTGCCAGCAGTGAAGCGAGACGAGCGGGGGCTAGCACAGATACGCAGTATTTT	CASSEARRAGASTDTQYF
NA	NA	TRBJ1-2	TRBV20-1	TGCAGTGCTAGAGATCCGACCGGGACTAACTATGGCTACACCTTC	CSARDPTGTNYGYTF
NA	NA	TRBJ2-5	TRBV25-1	TGTGCCAGCAGCCAACTACTAGGACAAGAGACCCAGTACTTC	CASSQLLGQETQYF
few	NA	TRBJ2-3	TRBV10-3	TGTGCCATCAGTGGCGGAAGCACAGATACGCAGTATTTT	CAISGGSTDTQYF